The 17 T cell receptor beta chains in this list originate from one sample, sequenced in a study of cytomegalovirus exposure and HLA in healthy donors. In the PCR, 60 Vbeta and 13 Jbeta primers were used. The method was immunoSEQ multiplex PCR; TCRdb's version includes in-frame clones alone and lacks a portion of them. This table holds about 51,000 clones. The sequencing sample was made of PBMCs. The receptors derive from a man aged 35-49 years in good health and CMV-seropositive.

V usage is TRBV30 and J usage is TRBJ1-1; D is ambiguous. V was clipped by 2 bases and J by 4 bases, with 8 bases between them. CDR1 GTSNPN and CDR2 SVGIG come from the germline V gene (reference sequence). The CDR3 has 12 residues. The CDR3 region has the DNA TGTGCCTGGAGTAGAGGGAGCACTGAAGCTTTCTTT. This translates into CAWSRGSTEAFF.

The chain couples TRBV19 to TRBJ1-1; 7 bases are shared with TRBD1. CDR1 and CDR2 (germline): LNHDA, SQIVND (reference sequence). The J segment lost 11 bases and the V segment lost 5 bases, leaving 14 bases of the junction unmatched. The CDR3 sequence is 14 residues long. The CDR3, as DNA: TGTGCCAGTAGTCCCCAAACAGGGGCGAAGGGCGCTTTCTTT. This translates into CASSPQTGAKGAFF.

The V gene is TRBV6-6, the J gene TRBJ2-5; 9 positions match TRBD2. The J call may be faulty, since TRBJ2-7 better matches the DNA end. CDR1 is MNHNY, CDR2 SVGAGI, per germline (reference sequence). CDR3 length equals 14 residues. The CDR3 reads CASSYETSGYEQYF. The CDR3 nucleotides are TGTGCCAGCAGTTACGAGACTAGCGGCTACGAGCAGTACTTC.

The chain is built from TRBV6-5 and TRBJ2-2; the D gene is possibly TRBD1 (6 bases). The CDR3 consists of 14 residues. Germline V gives CDR1 MNHEY, CDR2 SVGAGI. Trimming stripped 5 bases from V and 3 bases from J, with 10 bases between. The chain's CDR3 is CASSDTGYTGELFF. The CDR3, as DNA: TGTGCCAGCAGTGATACAGGGTACACCGGGGAGCTGTTTTTT.

The chain employs TRBV7-3 and TRBJ2-1; no firm D call. This CDR3 contains 13 residues. V lost 5 bases and J lost 3, with 8 bases in between. Germline assignment: CDR1 SGHTA and CDR2 FQGTGA. CDR3 nucleotides: TGTGCCAGCAGCCCTAGACTCTACAATGAGCAGTTCTTC. This sequence encodes CASSPRLYNEQFF.

The V gene is TRBV15, the J gene TRBJ2-2; tentatively, D is TRBD2 (6 bases). The germline V gene has CDR1 LNHNV and CDR2 YYDKDF (reference sequence). Trimming took 5 bases from V and 2 from J, leaving 12 bases between them. The CDR3 loop spans 15 amino acids. The CDR3, as DNA: TGTGCCACCAGCCCTAGGGGAGGCAACACCGGGGAGCTGTTTTTT. Residues: CATSPRGGNTGELFF. Full variable domain (rest looked up from reference TRBV15 and TRBJ2-2): DAMVIQNPRYQVTQFGKPVTLSCSQTLNHNVMYWYQQKSSQAPKLLFHYYDKDFNNEADTPDNFQSRRPNTSFCFLDIRSPGLGDTAMYLCATSPRGGNTGELFFGEGSRLTVL.

The chain joins TRBV28 to TRBJ2-1, with TRBD2 matching over 8 bases. Germline trimming cut 7 bases from V and 6 bases from J; bases unmatched to any gene: 14. The CDR3 sequence is 16 residues long. The germline CDR1 and CDR2 sequences are MDHEN and SYDVKM. The CDR3 DNA follows: TGTGCCAGCAACACTTACGGGGGGGCCGTTCTCAATGAGCAGTTCTTC. This translates into CASNTYGGAVLNEQFF.

The genes are TRBV27 and TRBJ2-7; maybe TRBD1 (5 bases). Germline V CDR1 and CDR2: MNHEY, SMNVEV (reference sequence). Between the trimmed V and J ends, which lost 5 bases and 12 bases, there was a span of 17 bases. The CDR3 contains 12 residues. The CDR3 region is CASSIYRILGYF. The DNA for the CDR3 is TGTGCCAGCAGTATCTACAGGATCCTAGGGTACTTC.

The V call is TRBV28, the J call TRBJ1-2; 7 nucleotides match TRBD1. This CDR3 spans 12 amino acids. The germline CDR1 and CDR2 sequences are MDHEN and SYDVKM. CDR3 coding DNA: TGTGCTATACAGGGGAAGAACTATGGCTACACCTTC. Its protein product is CAIQGKNYGYTF.

Remarks on this clone: The sample carries other DNA sequences with the same CDR3. The chain combines TRBV9 with TRBJ2-2; D call uncertain. CDR3 length: 15 residues. Germline V gene data show CDR1 as SGDLS and CDR2 as YYNGEE. V shed 0 bases and J shed 1 base, with 7 bases lying between them. CDR3 region: CASSVGAGNTGELFF. CDR3 in DNA: TGTGCCAGCAGCGTAGGGGCTGGGAACACCGGGGAGCTGTTTTTT.

The chain links TRBV6-5 to TRBJ2-5; TRBD1 might be the D (6 bases). Near its end, the DNA agrees better with TRBJ2-7, so the J call may be wrong. The CDR3 contains 15 residues. CDR1 MNHEY and CDR2 SVGAGI come from the germline V gene. The CDR3 region is CASSYSLDSTYEQYF. The DNA for the CDR3 is TGTGCCAGCAGTTACTCATTGGACAGCACCTACGAGCAGTACTTC.

The rearrangement uses TRBV6-5 and TRBJ1-1; D gene unclear. The germline V gene has CDR1 MNHEY and CDR2 SVGAGI. Between the trimmed V and J ends, which lost 6 bases and 0 bases, there was a span of 11 bases. The CDR3 is 14 residues long. The CDR3 loop is CASRADYMNTEAFF. The CDR3 DNA follows: TGTGCCAGCAGGGCAGACTACATGAACACTGAAGCTTTCTTT.

The chain recombines TRBV2 with TRBJ2-3; 12 nucleotides agree with TRBD1. Germline V gene data show CDR1 as SNHLY and CDR2 as FYNNEI. The CDR3 spans 18 residues. The trim removed 7 bases at V and 6 bases at J, leaving 17 bases unmatched. CDR3 residues: CASTGTGGAWEVKDTQYF. CDR3 coding DNA: TGTGCCAGCACCGGGACAGGGGGCGCTTGGGAGGTCAAGGATACGCAGTATTTT.

This chain's CDR3 is CASSPSGLAENEQFF. The CDR3 DNA reads as TGTGCCAGCAGCCCCTCTGGACTAGCGGAAAATGAGCAGTTCTTC. V usage is TRBV7-2 and J usage is TRBJ2-1; 10 nucleotides line up with TRBD2. The ends lost 5 bases at V and 7 bases at J; junction bases unmatched: 8. The CDR3 is made up of 15 amino acids. The V gene's germline CDR1 is SGHTA and CDR2 FQGNSA.

The genes are TRBV28 and TRBJ1-2, with TRBD1 identical over 9 bases. Germline V gene sequence: CDR1 MDHEN, CDR2 SYDVKM. The CDR3 runs 14 residues. With V trimmed by 6 bases and J by 8 bases, 10 bases remained unmatched. The CDR3, as DNA: TGTGCCAGCAGGCGAACAGGGGGCGCGTGGGGCTACACCTTC. It is translated as CASRRTGGAWGYTF.

This chain connects TRBV5-1 to TRBJ2-5, with 8 bases that match TRBD1. The CDR3 is 11 amino acids. Germline V gene lookup returns CDR1 SGHRS and CDR2 YFSETQ. V lost 3 bases and J lost 11; bases outside the gene matches: 3. CDR3 sequence (DNA): TGCGCCAGCAGCTCCCAGGGGGCACAGTACTTC. Its protein is CASSSQGAQYF.

J is TRBJ2-3 and V is TRBV11-2; 8 bases fit TRBD2. Germline values: CDR1 SGHAT, CDR2 FQNNGV. This CDR3 comprises 18 residues. The V segment lost 2 bases and the J segment 4 bases; nucleotides outside the gene matches: 14. The CDR3 DNA sequence: TGTGCCAGCAGCTTAACGCCGGGGGGCGGGGGGCCAGCAGATACGCAGTATTTT. Translating gives CASSLTPGGGGPADTQYF. Complete variable domain (other parts from reference TRBV11-2 and TRBJ2-3): EAGVAQSPRYKIIEKRQSVAFWCNPISGHATLYWYQQILGQGPKLLIQFQNNGVVDDSQLPKDRFSAERLKGVDSTLKIQPAKLEDSAVYLCASSLTPGGGGPADTQYFGPGTRLTVL.